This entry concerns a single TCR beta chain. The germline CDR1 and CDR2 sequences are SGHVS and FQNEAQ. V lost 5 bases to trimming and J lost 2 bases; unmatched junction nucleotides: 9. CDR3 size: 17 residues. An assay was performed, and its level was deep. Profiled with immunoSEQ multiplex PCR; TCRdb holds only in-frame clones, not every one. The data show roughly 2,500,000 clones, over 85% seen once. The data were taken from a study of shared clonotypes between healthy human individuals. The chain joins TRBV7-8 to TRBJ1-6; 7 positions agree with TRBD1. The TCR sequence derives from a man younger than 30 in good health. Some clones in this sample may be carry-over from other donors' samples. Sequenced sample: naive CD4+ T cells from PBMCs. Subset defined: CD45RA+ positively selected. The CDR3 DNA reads TGTGCCAGCAGCCCTAGACAGGGTACGACCTATAATTCACCCCTCCACTTT. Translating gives CASSPRQGTTYNSPLHF.